The 20 T cell receptor beta chains below come from one sample, sequenced in a study of blood T cell repertoires in COVID-19 (dated by TCRdb to about 2020). The library was generated by the immunoSEQ multiplex PCR assay. In its TCRdb copy, this immuneACCESS table keeps in-frame sequences only and misses some clones. Where compared with another copy, unresolved V genes explain less than half of these, and the others have no known cause. Present in this sample are fewer than 400,000 clones, around 90% of which were seen just once. The ten top clones hold around 4.8% of the sample. The material sequenced was PBMCs or T cells enriched from blood (not recorded which). These receptors came from a man aged 55 to 69 who had recovered from COVID-19.

DNA for the CDR3: TGTGCCAGCAGAAATAGGGAGGGGACCGGGGAGCTGTTTTTT. Translation gives CASRNREGTGELFF. V gene TRBV6-5 combines with J gene TRBJ2-2, with 7 bases matching TRBD2. The CDR3 has 14 amino acids. J gave up 5 bases and V 6 bases, and 6 bases lay outside the gene matches. Germline V gene sequence: CDR1 MNHEY, CDR2 SVGAGI.

The chain links TRBV7-2 to TRBJ1-5; a weak D match, TRBD1 (5 bases). V dropped 5 bases and J dropped 7 bases, with 24 bases sitting between them. Germline V gene sequence: CDR1 SGHTA, CDR2 FQGNSA. The CDR3 is 17 residues long. The chain's CDR3 is CASSTSGGFPGWQPQHF. The CDR3 nucleotides read TGTGCCAGCAGCACATCCGGGGGTTTTCCGGGTTGGCAGCCCCAGCATTTT.

The chain combines TRBV6-5 with TRBJ1-2; 9 bases are a match to TRBD1. Germline loops: CDR1 MNHEY, CDR2 SVGAGI. The CDR3 has 16 residues. After removal of 3 bases from V and 10 bases from J, the junction contained 15 bases not matched to a gene. CDR3 nucleotide sequence: TGTGCCAGCAGTTATGCTGAGTACAGGGGGCAGGGGGCCTACACCTTC. This gives the protein CASSYAEYRGQGAYTF.

The rearrangement joins TRBV30 to TRBJ2-7; possibly TRBD1 for D (6 bases). In germline, CDR1 is GTSNPN, CDR2 SVGIG (reference sequence). The V gene lost 4 bases and the J gene lost 2 bases, with 27 bases spanning the gap. The length of the CDR3 is 18 residues. The CDR3: CAWTRPAQIPGATYEQYF. CDR3 DNA: TGTGCCTGGACCCGTCCAGCCCAAATACCAGGGGCCACCTACGAGCAGTACTTC. Full variable domain (remainder filled in from reference TRBV30 and TRBJ2-7): SQTIHQWPATLVQPVGSPLSLECTVEGTSNPNLYWYRQAAGRGLQLLFYSVGIGQISSEVPQNLSASRPQDRQFILSSKKLLLSDSGFYLCAWTRPAQIPGATYEQYFGPGTRLTVT.

V usage is TRBV24-1 and J usage is TRBJ1-2; 9 bases map to TRBD1. The germline CDR1 and CDR2 sequences are KGHDR and SFDVKD. V was pared by 4 bases and J by 8 bases, with 10 bases of the junction left unmatched. The CDR3 length is 15 residues. The CDR3 sequence: CATSEQSTGGEGYTF. The CDR3 bases are TGTGCCACCAGTGAGCAGTCCACAGGGGGCGAGGGCTACACCTTC.

V gene TRBV9 combines with J gene TRBJ1-6; weak D call: TRBD1 (5 bases). The germline V and J ends were trimmed by 0 bases and 8 bases, with 9 bases remaining between them. Per the germline V gene, CDR1 is SGDLS and CDR2 is YYNGEE. This CDR3 is 14 amino acids long. CDR3 in amino acids: CASSVGDSYSPLHF. DNA for the CDR3: TGTGCCAGCAGCGTAGGTGACAGTTATTCACCCCTCCACTTT.

DNA for the CDR3: TGTGCCAGCAAGTTGCAGAATCAGCCCCAGCATTTT. Translating gives CASKLQNQPQHF. This chain joins TRBV28 and TRBJ1-5; D uncertain. V was trimmed by 7 bases and J by 4 bases, leaving 8 bases between them. The V gene's germline CDR1 is MDHEN and CDR2 SYDVKM. This CDR3 is built from 12 residues.

The rearrangement uses TRBV19 and TRBJ1-2; TRBD1 agrees at 8 bases. The CDR3 runs to 16 residues. Trimming took 5 bases from V and 3 from J; bases not matched to a gene: 11. Per germline, CDR1 LNHDA and CDR2 SQIVND (reference sequence). The CDR3 loop is CASSPNHRGTDYGYTF. The CDR3 DNA sequence: TGTGCCAGTAGTCCAAACCACAGGGGGACCGACTATGGCTACACCTTC.

The V and J genes are TRBV27 and TRBJ1-4; no clear D gene. The CDR3 length is 14 residues. Per germline, CDR1 MNHEY and CDR2 SMNVEV (reference sequence). Between the trimmed V and J ends, which lost 3 bases and 7 bases, there was a span of 12 bases. The CDR3, as DNA: TGTGCCAGCAGTTTGGTACCGGGTGTTGAAAAACTGTTTTTT. It specifies CASSLVPGVEKLFF.

The genes are TRBV10-3 and TRBJ2-1, with 7 positions matching TRBD2. The trim removed 10 bases at V and 2 bases at J, leaving 11 bases unmatched. In germline, CDR1 is ENHRY, CDR2 SYGVKD. This CDR3 spans 15 amino acids. CDR3 residues: CATGAGPPTYNEQFF. The CDR3 nucleotides are TGTGCCACCGGAGCGGGACCTCCCACCTACAATGAGCAGTTCTTC.

The chain couples TRBV2 to TRBJ2-7, with 10 bases matching TRBD1. V shed 9 bases, J shed 3 bases, and the junction held 20 bases outside the gene matches. CDR3 length: 18 residues. In germline, CDR1 is SNHLY, CDR2 FYNNEI. The CDR3 nucleotides read TGTGCCAGAGGGGCAAGGACAGGGGGAGACTCGGGGAGCTACGAGCAGTACTTC. Amino acids: CARGARTGGDSGSYEQYF.

This clone was detected only once. J is TRBJ2-7 and V is TRBV5-1, with a weak D call TRBD2 (5 bases). CDR3 length: 15 residues. V lost 0 bases and J lost 2, with 12 bases in between. Germline V gene sequence: CDR1 SGHRS, CDR2 YFSETQ. The CDR3 DNA is TGCGCCAGCAGCTTGGAGGCTAGCCGACCCTACGAGCAGTACTTC. Protein product: CASSLEASRPYEQYF.

This clone was observed a handful of times. The genes are TRBV11-1 and TRBJ2-7; 7 bases agree with TRBD2. With 0 bases clipped from V and 5 bases from J, the junction kept 7 bases outside the gene matches. The CDR3 is 15 amino acids. Germline CDR1 is SGHAT and CDR2 is FQDESV (reference sequence). CDR3 amino acids: CASSLAGREYDEQYF. DNA of the CDR3: TGTGCCAGCAGCTTAGCGGGGCGGGAGTACGACGAGCAGTACTTC.

This clone was recorded only once. The chain joins TRBV11-3 to TRBJ2-7; D unresolved. CDR3 length equals 13 residues. V was clipped by 5 bases and J by 3 bases, with 11 bases between them. In germline, CDR1 is SGHNT, CDR2 YENEEA. The CDR3 DNA follows: TGTGCCAGCAGCCAGCCCCCGGGCTACGAGCAGTACTTC. Its translation: CASSQPPGYEQYF. Based on the CDR3 plus reference TRBV11-3 and TRBJ2-7, the full variable domain is EAGVVQSPRYKIIEKKQPVAFWCNPISGHNTLYWYLQNLGQGPELLIRYENEEAVDDSQLPKDRFSAERLKGVDSTLKIQPAELGDSAVYLCASSQPPGYEQYFGPGTRLTVT.

The genes are TRBV24-1 and TRBJ2-2; weak D call: TRBD2 (6 bases). The CDR3 totals 16 residues. CDR1 and CDR2 from the germline V gene are KGHDR and SFDVKD. Between the trimmed V and J ends, which lost 4 bases and 8 bases, there was a span of 19 bases. In DNA, the CDR3 is TGTGCCACCAGTGACCAAGGGGACTCCTGGGTTGGGGAGCTGTTTTTT. It translates to CATSDQGDSWVGELFF.

The CDR3 DNA sequence: TGTGCCAGCAGTTACGGGACAGGGCGAGGTACACCCCTCCACTTT. Amino acids: CASSYGTGRGTPLHF. This chain joins TRBV28 and TRBJ1-6; 9 bases match TRBD1. CDR1 is MDHEN, CDR2 SYDVKM, per germline. With V trimmed by 4 bases and J by 11 bases, 9 bases remained unmatched. The CDR3 is 15 residues long.

A note on this clone: Other DNA sequences in this sample translate to the same CDR3. The rearrangement uses TRBV7-9 and TRBJ2-3; D is possibly TRBD2 (5 bases). CDR3 size: 14 residues. V was trimmed by 2 bases and J by 0 bases, leaving 6 bases between them. Germline loops: CDR1 SEHNR, CDR2 FQNEAQ (reference sequence). The CDR3: CASSLTGSTDTQYF. The CDR3 DNA sequence: TGTGCCAGCAGCTTAACGGGGAGCACAGATACGCAGTATTTT.

CDR3 amino acids: CASSQDGTSGTDTQYF. The CDR3 nucleotides are TGTGCCAGCAGCCAAGATGGTACTAGCGGGACAGATACGCAGTATTTT. The chain links TRBV4-2 to TRBJ2-3; 9 bases line up with TRBD2. The V gene end was trimmed by 0 bases and the J gene end by 3 bases; junction bases not matched to a gene: 4. The CDR3 is 16 residues long. Germline CDR1 is LGHNA and CDR2 is YNFKEQ.

The chain recombines TRBV6-5 with TRBJ2-1, with D perhaps TRBD2 (6 bases). CDR1 and CDR2 (germline): MNHEY, SVGAGI. V lost 1 base and J 1 base, leaving 8 bases between the germline ends. The CDR3 spans 15 residues. The DNA for the CDR3 is TGTGCCAGCAGTTACTGGCGGGGTTCCTACAATGAGCAGTTCTTC. As protein: CASSYWRGSYNEQFF.

This clone was recorded a few times. This rearrangement joins TRBV24-1 to TRBJ1-6, with 9 bases aligning to TRBD1. Germline CDR1 is KGHDR and CDR2 is SFDVKD. Trimming cost V 10 bases and J 7 bases; bases outside gene matches: 7. This CDR3 region has 14 residues. CDR3 region: CATETGTGNSPLHF. The DNA of the CDR3 is TGTGCCACTGAGACCGGGACAGGGAATTCACCCCTCCACTTT.